This TCR beta chain was retrieved from a study of T cells in Graves' hyperthyroidism and ophthalmopathy. This clonotype was recorded many times. Regions amplified from RNA transcripts were the TCR beta CDR3 regions. RT-PCR in the first round (using the HTBI primer set) targeted the TCR CDR3. TCRdb re-called the multiplex PCR reads through MiXCR, storing one row per CDR3 protein. This sample yields roughly 570,000 distinct CDR3 sequences, of which around 45% are seen a single time; around 20% belongs to the top ten. The CDR3 has 15 amino acids. V was cut by 0 bases and J by 0 bases, with 8 bases left in between. CDR1 and CDR2 from the germline V gene are MNHEY and SVGAGI.

The TCR originated in an adult woman with Graves' disease, either hyperthyroidism or ophthalmopathy (not recorded which). The material sequenced was peripheral blood or thyroid tissue (not recorded which). This chain links TRBV6-5 with TRBJ2-5; D gene ambiguous. CDR3 DNA: TGTGCCAGCAGTTACTCGATACAGTACCAAGAGACCCAGTACTTC. Protein sequence: CASSYSIQYQETQYF.